Below, 18 T cell receptor beta chains from the same sample are listed, as sequenced in a study of cytomegalovirus exposure and HLA in healthy donors (dated by TCRdb to between 2016 and 2019). Receptor libraries were prepared by the immunoSEQ multiplex PCR assay. For the multiplex PCR, a mixture combining 60 forward primers for TCR Vbeta segments and 13 reverse primers for TCR Jbeta segments was used. The table was pulled from immuneACCESS by TCRdb, which kept in-frame rearrangements only. Such tables lose some clones; where checked, under half of the loss comes from unresolved V genes, and the rest has no known cause. The sample yields some 150,000 clones; roughly a tenth were counted once. In total, the top ten clones hold over 1.5% of the sample. Sample: PBMCs. The source of these receptors is a male donor in good health and CMV-seronegative.

This clone has just a few counts. The rearrangement uses TRBV5-6 and TRBJ1-4; 8 bases map to TRBD1. The length of the CDR3 is 19 residues. With V trimmed by 0 bases and J by 5 bases, 15 bases remained unmatched. The germline V gene has CDR1 SGHDT and CDR2 YYEEEE. The CDR3 coding sequence is TGTGCCAGCAGCTTGGTGACAGGGGAATCTCCTAGGGCCAATGAAAAACTGTTTTTT. It specifies CASSLVTGESPRANEKLFF.

This clone was seen only a few times. The chain has TRBV4-3 and TRBJ2-2; D perhaps matches TRBD2 (6 bases). The V gene's germline CDR1 is LGHNA and CDR2 YSLEER. Trimming removed 0 bases from V and 0 bases from J, with 8 bases in between. This CDR3 has 16 residues. As DNA, the CDR3 is TGCGCCAGCAGCCAAGAGGCGGGATCGAACACCGGGGAGCTGTTTTTT. It translates to CASSQEAGSNTGELFF.

V is TRBV19 and J is TRBJ1-1; weak D call: TRBD1 (5 bases). V was shortened by 1 base and J by 3 bases, with 6 bases between the two germline ends. The CDR3 has 13 amino acids. Germline CDR1 LNHDA, CDR2 SQIVND (reference sequence). The CDR3 DNA sequence: TGTGCCAGTAGTATAGGACAGTACACTGAAGCTTTCTTT. It codes for CASSIGQYTEAFF.

The genes are TRBV28 and TRBJ2-7; 11 positions agree with TRBD1. The CDR3 is 15 amino acids. Germline lookup yields CDR1 MDHEN and CDR2 SYDVKM. The ends lost 7 bases at V and 2 bases at J; junction bases unmatched: 7. The CDR3, as DNA: TGTGCCAGCACCCTGGACAGGGGGCAACCCTACGAGCAGTACTTC. Its protein product is CASTLDRGQPYEQYF.

The sample holds one count of this clone. This sequence joins TRBV11-3 and TRBJ2-7; 12 bases line up with TRBD2. The CDR3 totals 15 residues. Germline lookup yields CDR1 SGHNT and CDR2 YENEEA. Trimming at V came to 1 base and at J to 5 bases, leaving 3 bases not matched to a gene. The CDR3, as DNA: TGTGCCAGCAGCTTAGGACTAGCGGGAGCCGACGAGCAGTACTTC. Translated: CASSLGLAGADEQYF.

V usage is TRBV27 and J usage is TRBJ2-1; a possible D gene is TRBD1 (7 bases). There are 14 residues in the CDR3. V lost 6 bases and J 6 bases, leaving 15 bases between the germline ends. CDR1 and CDR2 (germline): MNHEY, SMNVEV (reference sequence). CDR3 amino acids: CASSSRGASNEQFF. The DNA for the CDR3 is TGTGCCAGCAGCTCCAGGGGGGCCTCCAATGAGCAGTTCTTC.

This clone was seen a few times. The chain links TRBV28 to TRBJ2-7; 8 bases are a match to TRBD2. CDR1 and CDR2 (germline): MDHEN, SYDVKM. V trimming: 7 bases; J trimming: 1 base; junction bases outside the gene matches: 6. The CDR3 has 14 amino acids. The chain's CDR3 is CASTSGLVSYEQYF. Here the CDR3 DNA reads TGTGCCAGCACCTCGGGACTAGTTTCCTACGAGCAGTACTTC.

This chain connects TRBV9 to TRBJ2-3, with D tentatively TRBD1 (5 bases). The length of the CDR3 is 17 residues. V was shortened by 4 bases and J by 4 bases, with 22 bases between the two germline ends. Looked up from germline, CDR1 is SGDLS and CDR2 is YYNGEE. The CDR3 nucleotides are TGTGCCAGCAGCCCTGGGGTGGGGCCCAGGAGCGCAGATACGCAGTATTTT. Its translation is CASSPGVGPRSADTQYF.

This clone was seen only a few times. The chain links TRBV23-1 to TRBJ1-5, with TRBD1 matching over 8 bases. TRBV23-1 is classed as an ORF, of uncertain function. V shed 4 bases, J shed 1 base, and the junction held 12 bases outside the gene matches. This CDR3 comprises 18 residues. The DNA of the CDR3 is TGCGCCAGCAGTCCCCCAAGACAGGGGAAACGGAGCAATCAGCCCCAGCATTTT. Residues: CASSPPRQGKRSNQPQHF.

This clone was counted only a few times. J is TRBJ1-1 and V is TRBV18; the match to TRBD1 covers 8 bases. The junction had 2 bases not matched to a gene; V was cut back by 4 bases and J by 4 bases. This CDR3 contains 13 residues. Germline CDR1 and CDR2: KGHSH and LQKENI. Here the CDR3 DNA reads TGTGCCAGCTCACAAGGGACAGGCACTGAAGCTTTCTTT. This gives the protein CASSQGTGTEAFF.

This chain connects TRBV4-2 to TRBJ1-1; 7 positions agree with TRBD1. This CDR3 comprises 17 residues. J gave up 1 base and V 0 bases, and 8 bases lay outside the gene matches. Germline V gene lookup returns CDR1 LGHNA and CDR2 YNFKEQ. The DNA of the CDR3 is TGTGCCAGCAGCCAAGAGGGAACCGACAGGGCGAACACTGAAGCTTTCTTT. Protein sequence: CASSQEGTDRANTEAFF.

This clone has just a few counts. V is TRBV25-1 and J is TRBJ2-2, with D uncertain. The CDR3 loop spans 12 amino acids. Germline-derived CDR1 and CDR2 are MGHDK and SYGVNS. Deletions cut 6 bases from V and 2 bases from J, with 4 bases between. CDR3 protein: CASSLNTGELFF. In DNA, the CDR3 is TGTGCCAGCAGCTTAAACACCGGGGAGCTGTTTTTT.

This clone was seen a handful of times. This sequence joins TRBV5-1 and TRBJ2-1; 8 bases fit TRBD1. V gave up 0 bases and J gave up 7 bases; unmatched junction bases: 6. Germline V gene lookup returns CDR1 SGHRS and CDR2 YFSETQ. CDR3 length: 15 amino acids. CDR3 in DNA: TGCGCCAGCAGCTTGGAAGGACAGGGTGGAAATGAGCAGTTCTTC. Its translation: CASSLEGQGGNEQFF.

This rearrangement joins TRBV11-2 to TRBJ2-7; 7 bases match TRBD1. CDR3 length: 11 residues. The V segment lost 3 bases and the J segment 7 bases; nucleotides outside the gene matches: 0. Germline V CDR1 and CDR2: SGHAT, FQNNGV. CDR3 amino acids: CASSLTGEQYF. Here the CDR3 DNA reads TGTGCCAGCAGCTTGACAGGGGAGCAGTACTTC.

The chain uses TRBV18 and TRBJ1-6, with a weak D call TRBD1 (6 bases). CDR3 size: 13 residues. Germline V lookup: CDR1 KGHSH, CDR2 LQKENI. The ends were cut back, 3 bases at V and 10 bases at J, with 10 bases in the middle. CDR3 nucleotides: TGTGCCAGCTCACCCGAGGGGGACTCACCCCTCCACTTT. Its protein is CASSPEGDSPLHF.

V and J are TRBV18 and TRBJ2-1; 9 bases align to TRBD1. The CDR3 is 14 amino acids. The trim removed 3 bases at V and 9 bases at J, leaving 6 bases unmatched. Germline lookup yields CDR1 KGHSH and CDR2 LQKENI. The chain's CDR3 is CASSPPDRGAEQFF. In DNA form, the CDR3 reads TGTGCCAGCTCACCGCCCGACAGGGGGGCTGAGCAGTTCTTC.

This clone was detected only a few times. The gene calls are TRBV9 and TRBJ2-7; TRBD1 aligns across 10 bases. The germline gives CDR1 SGDLS, CDR2 YYNGEE. The CDR3 contains 15 residues. V lost 0 bases to trimming and J lost 2 bases; unmatched junction nucleotides: 2. CDR3 coding DNA: TGTGCCAGCAGCGTAGGTGGGACAGGGGCCTACGAGCAGTACTTC. Protein sequence: CASSVGGTGAYEQYF.

In its sample, this clone was seen a few times. Other DNA sequences in the same sample also yield this CDR3. V is TRBV5-4 and J is TRBJ2-3; 7 bases line up with TRBD1. There are 15 residues in the CDR3. The V gene's germline CDR1 is SGHNT and CDR2 YYREEE (reference sequence). V was pared by 4 bases and J by 3 bases, with 8 bases of the junction left unmatched. CDR3 sequence: CASSRPGTVTDTQYF. The CDR3 DNA follows: TGTGCCAGCAGCCGTCCCGGGACAGTAACAGATACGCAGTATTTT.